This T cell receptor (beta chain) was captured by sequencing in a study of cytomegalovirus exposure and HLA in healthy donors. Study summary: Inside one of the first data releases sat about 85 million unique TCRs taken from HLA-typed donors.

60 Vbeta and 13 Jbeta primers were used in PCR. TCRdb's table, derived via immunoSEQ multiplex PCR, lists solely in-frame clones and lacks some. The sample carries over 35,000 clones, around 68% recorded once. Study outcomes and limitations: Across all donors, roughly uniform sequencing depth was an assumption of the presence/absence analyses. Later on, analysis showed that most CMV-associated TCR beta chains appeared to be HLA-restricted.

Those who donated were healthy bone marrow donors. A remark on this clone: Its antigen is as yet unknown.

The TCR comes from a man aged 40-50 years in good health and CMV-seronegative. The sequenced sample was PBMCs.

The CDR3 loop reads CASSLSTGAGPQHF. The CDR3 DNA is TGTGCCAGCAGTTTATCAACAGGGGCAGGGCCCCAGCATTTT. V and J are TRBV27 and TRBJ1-5, with 7 positions matching TRBD1. With V trimmed by 0 bases and J by 9 bases, 5 bases remained unmatched. The CDR3 has 14 residues. Germline V gene data show CDR1 as MNHEY and CDR2 as SMNVEV (reference sequence).